The rows below give T cell receptor beta chains drawn from one sample of a study of beta chain features in type 1 diabetes. TCRdb keeps only in-frame clones here, not all; method: immunoSEQ multiplex PCR. The sample holds more than 150,000 clones, more than 10% seen once. Sequenced material: central memory CD4+ T cells from blood. The receptors shown here come from a woman aged 18-29 years in good health. CDR3s include the opening cysteine and the closing phenylalanine or tryptophan. D genes are given only for firm matches. Where a row states a size, it is once, few, many or the class of an expanded clone; other rows omit it.

V gene: TRBV5-1
J gene: TRBJ2-2
D gene: TRBD1
clone size: -
CDR3 protein: CASSLGQGLTGELFF
CDR3 DNA: TGCGCCAGCAGCTTGGGACAGGGCCTTACCGGGGAGCTGTTTTTT

V gene: TRBV23-1
J gene: TRBJ1-5
D gene: TRBD1
clone size: few
CDR3 protein: CASSPQEQGEAQHF
CDR3 DNA: TGCGCCAGCAGCCCCCAGGAGCAGGGGGAGGCCCAGCATTTT

V gene: TRBV11-2
J gene: TRBJ2-1
D gene: TRBD2
clone size: -
CDR3 protein: CASSFDGTSGRVRYNEQFF
CDR3 DNA: TGTGCCAGCAGCTTCGACGGGACTAGCGGGAGGGTGAGGTACAATGAGCAGTTCTTC

V gene: TRBV4-1
J gene: TRBJ2-3
D gene: -
clone size: -
CDR3 protein: CASSQGSGNRADTQYF
CDR3 DNA: TGCGCCAGCAGCCAAGGCTCCGGTAATCGTGCCGATACGCAGTATTTT

V gene: TRBV27
J gene: TRBJ1-1
D gene: -
clone size: -
CDR3 protein: CATGHSLMNTEAFF
CDR3 DNA: TGTGCCACGGGACACAGTTTAATGAACACTGAAGCTTTCTTT

V gene: TRBV5-1
J gene: TRBJ2-1
D gene: -
clone size: few
CDR3 protein: CASSLVATLGQNEQFF
CDR3 DNA: TGCGCCAGCAGCTTGGTGGCTACCTTGGGGCAAAATGAGCAGTTCTTC

V gene: TRBV11-1
J gene: TRBJ2-2
D gene: -
clone size: few
CDR3 protein: CASSRKTGTSGELFF
CDR3 DNA: TGTGCCAGCAGCCGCAAGACAGGGACTAGCGGGGAGCTGTTTTTT

V gene: TRBV4-1
J gene: TRBJ2-7
D gene: TRBD1
clone size: few
CDR3 protein: CASSQTGGGEQYF
CDR3 DNA: TGCGCCAGCAGCCAGACAGGGGGGGGCGAGCAGTACTTC

V gene: TRBV6-5
J gene: TRBJ2-3
D gene: TRBD2
clone size: -
CDR3 protein: CASRSGEGETDTQYF
CDR3 DNA: TGTGCCAGCAGGTCTGGGGAGGGAGAGACAGATACGCAGTATTTT

V gene: TRBV5-1
J gene: TRBJ2-7
D gene: TRBD2
clone size: few
CDR3 protein: CASSLSAGGPGEQYF
CDR3 DNA: TGCGCCAGCAGCTTATCAGCGGGAGGGCCGGGGGAGCAGTACTTC

V gene: TRBV9
J gene: TRBJ1-2
D gene: -
clone size: few
CDR3 protein: CASSGNLYGYTF
CDR3 DNA: TGTGCCAGCAGCGGAAACCTATATGGCTACACCTTC

V gene: TRBV28
J gene: TRBJ2-5
D gene: -
clone size: -
CDR3 protein: CASNRVRGETQYF
CDR3 DNA: TGTGCCTCAAACAGGGTTAGGGGGGAGACCCAGTACTTC

V gene: TRBV7-8
J gene: TRBJ2-6
D gene: -
clone size: -
CDR3 protein: CAIGGVLQPGANVLTF
CDR3 DNA: TGTGCCATTGGAGGGGTCCTACAGCCTGGGGCCAACGTCCTGACTTTC

V gene: TRBV6-1
J gene: TRBJ2-2
D gene: TRBD1
clone size: -
CDR3 protein: CASSVVGGDTGELFF
CDR3 DNA: TGTGCCAGCAGTGTGGTAGGGGGCGACACCGGGGAGCTGTTTTTT

V gene: TRBV20-1
J gene: TRBJ2-3
D gene: -
clone size: -
CDR3 protein: CSASLRNTQYF
CDR3 DNA: TGCAGTGCTAGTTTGAGAAATACGCAGTATTTT

V gene: TRBV28
J gene: TRBJ2-7
D gene: TRBD1
clone size: -
CDR3 protein: CASSPWGQGRYEQYF
CDR3 DNA: TGTGCCAGCAGTCCCTGGGGACAGGGACGCTACGAGCAGTACTTC

V gene: TRBV4-3
J gene: TRBJ2-5
D gene: -
clone size: -
CDR3 protein: CASSQGRVIQETQYF
CDR3 DNA: TGCGCCAGCAGCCAAGGCAGGGTAATCCAAGAGACCCAGTACTTC

V gene: TRBV30
J gene: TRBJ2-1
D gene: -
clone size: -
CDR3 protein: CAWDPGLYNEQFF
CDR3 DNA: TGTGCCTGGGACCCGGGACTTTACAATGAGCAGTTCTTC

V gene: TRBV2
J gene: TRBJ2-2
D gene: -
clone size: few
CDR3 protein: CASSEHSGSTGELFF
CDR3 DNA: TGTGCCAGCAGTGAACATAGCGGATCCACCGGGGAGCTGTTTTTT

V gene: TRBV5-1
J gene: TRBJ2-6
D gene: TRBD1
clone size: -
CDR3 protein: CASSLKRTGDLSGANVLTF
CDR3 DNA: TGCGCCAGCAGCTTGAAACGCACAGGGGATCTCTCAGGGGCCAACGTCCTGACTTTC

V gene: TRBV7-9
J gene: TRBJ1-4
D gene: -
clone size: few
CDR3 protein: CASTRTGEKLFF
CDR3 DNA: TGTGCCAGCACCCGGACGGGAGAAAAACTGTTTTTT

V gene: TRBV19
J gene: TRBJ2-2
D gene: TRBD1
clone size: many
CDR3 protein: CASSSRDRGNRELFF
CDR3 DNA: TGTGCCAGTAGTAGCCGGGACAGGGGAAACCGGGAGCTGTTTTTT

V gene: TRBV14
J gene: TRBJ2-7
D gene: TRBD2
clone size: -
CDR3 protein: CASSQDKGLDLTYEQYF
CDR3 DNA: TGTGCCAGCAGCCAAGATAAGGGACTAGATTTGACGTACGAGCAGTACTTC

V gene: TRBV29-1
J gene: TRBJ1-2
D gene: -
clone size: -
CDR3 protein: CSASRTDRNYGYTF
CDR3 DNA: TGCAGCGCTTCCAGAACGGACAGAAACTATGGCTACACCTTC

V gene: TRBV11-2
J gene: TRBJ1-1
D gene: -
clone size: few
CDR3 protein: CASSPQGPEAFF
CDR3 DNA: TGTGCCAGCAGCCCACAGGGACCCGAAGCTTTCTTT

V gene: TRBV5-1
J gene: TRBJ2-3
D gene: TRBD2
clone size: -
CDR3 protein: CASKGTFLAGGADTQYF
CDR3 DNA: TGCGCCAGCAAGGGGACATTCCTAGCGGGAGGAGCAGATACGCAGTATTTT

V gene: TRBV9
J gene: TRBJ2-7
D gene: TRBD1
clone size: many
CDR3 protein: CASSVTGTAYEQYF
CDR3 DNA: TGTGCCAGCAGCGTCACCGGGACAGCCTACGAGCAGTACTTC

V gene: TRBV18
J gene: TRBJ1-3
D gene: -
clone size: few
CDR3 protein: CASIDSLYSGNTIYF
CDR3 DNA: TGTGCCAGCATTGACAGTCTTTACTCTGGAAACACCATATATTTT

V gene: TRBV7-2
J gene: TRBJ2-2
D gene: -
clone size: -
CDR3 protein: CASCGLGAGTDGELFF
CDR3 DNA: TGTGCCAGCTGTGGGCTCGGTGCGGGAACGGACGGGGAGCTGTTTTTT

V gene: TRBV5-4
J gene: TRBJ1-1
D gene: -
clone size: few
CDR3 protein: CASSLERVITEAFF
CDR3 DNA: TGTGCCAGCAGCTTGGAGAGGGTAATCACTGAAGCTTTCTTT

V gene: TRBV2
J gene: TRBJ1-5
D gene: -
clone size: few
CDR3 protein: CASAPLYGGPKNQPQHF
CDR3 DNA: TGTGCCAGCGCTCCTCTCTACGGGGGGCCAAAGAATCAGCCCCAGCATTTT

V gene: TRBV6-6
J gene: TRBJ2-3
D gene: TRBD2
clone size: few
CDR3 protein: CATGTSVQTDTQYF
CDR3 DNA: TGTGCCACCGGGACTAGCGTCCAAACAGATACGCAGTATTTT

V gene: TRBV2
J gene: TRBJ1-2
D gene: -
clone size: few
CDR3 protein: CASILNYGYTF
CDR3 DNA: TGTGCCAGCATCCTTAACTATGGCTACACCTTC

V gene: TRBV2
J gene: TRBJ2-7
D gene: -
clone size: -
CDR3 protein: CASSEAHGEYSYEQYF
CDR3 DNA: TGTGCCAGCAGTGAAGCGCACGGAGAATATTCCTACGAGCAGTACTTC

V gene: TRBV9
J gene: TRBJ2-2
D gene: -
clone size: -
CDR3 protein: CASSVPPLDTGELFF
CDR3 DNA: TGTGCCAGCAGCGTACCCCCGCTAGACACCGGGGAGCTGTTTTTT